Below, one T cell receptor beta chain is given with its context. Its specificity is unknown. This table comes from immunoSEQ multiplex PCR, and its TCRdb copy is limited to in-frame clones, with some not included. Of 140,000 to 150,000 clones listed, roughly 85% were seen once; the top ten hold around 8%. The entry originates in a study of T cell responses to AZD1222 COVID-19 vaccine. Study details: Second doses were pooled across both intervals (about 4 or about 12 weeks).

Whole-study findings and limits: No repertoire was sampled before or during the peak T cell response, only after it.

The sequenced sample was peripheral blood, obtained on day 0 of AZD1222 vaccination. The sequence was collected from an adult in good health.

CDR3 loop: CASSLDRTGELFF. The CDR3 nucleotides read TGTGCCAGCAGCTTAGATCGCACCGGGGAGCTGTTTTTT. The chain uses TRBV11-2 and TRBJ2-2, with D hard to call. Trimming removed 0 bases at V and 4 bases at J, with 3 bases between. The germline V gene encodes CDR1 SGHAT and CDR2 FQNNGV. This CDR3 spans 13 amino acids.